These 7 T cell receptor beta chains came from one sample sequenced in a study of post-analysis software for immune sequencing data. Study-level results: The study found TRBV5-6, TRBV5-1 and TRBV20-1 among five TRBV segments more frequent in patients than controls.

cDNA libraries of TCR beta carried unique molecular identifiers. TCRdb recomputed calls from the PCR reads with MiXCR, one row per CDR3 protein. The sample yields approximately 730,000 distinct CDR3 sequences, 25% to 30% seen once. The antigens these receptors bind are not known. Specimen: blood. The receptors come from a girl aged 5-17 years with multiple sclerosis.

The chain joins TRBV11-2 to TRBJ1-4; TRBD1 agrees at 8 bases. V shed 3 bases, J shed 8 bases, and the junction held 5 bases outside the gene matches. The germline gives CDR1 SGHAT, CDR2 FQNNGV. The CDR3 is 14 residues long. The CDR3 sequence is CASSLDRVGEKLFF. As DNA, the CDR3 is TGTGCCAGCAGCTTGGACAGGGTAGGAGAAAAACTGTTTTTT.

This clonotype was seen more than once but under ten times. The gene calls are TRBV11-2 and TRBJ2-3, with D uncertain. Trimming took off 6 bases at V and 4 bases at J, with 11 bases between the two ends. This CDR3 spans 13 amino acids. The germline gives CDR1 SGHAT, CDR2 FQNNGV. CDR3 amino acids: CASRTGLADTQYF. CDR3 DNA sequence: TGTGCCAGCAGAACGGGCTTGGCAGATACGCAGTATTTT.

Comment on this clonotype: A read error may account for a junction end that differs from germline. J is TRBJ2-3 and V is TRBV7-2, with a tentative D call TRBD2 (7 bases). Germline V CDR1 and CDR2: SGHTA, FQGNSA. The CDR3 length is 14 residues. The CDR3 bases are TGTGCCAGCAGCTTTGGACTAGGGGGAGATACGCGGTATTTT. Residues: CASSFGLGGDTRYF.

This clonotype was seen a few times. The gene calls are TRBV6-5 and TRBJ2-1; TRBD2 matches at 7 bases. V shed 4 bases, J shed 0 bases, and the junction held 9 bases outside the gene matches. Germline CDR1 and CDR2: MNHEY and SVGAGI. CDR3 length: 17 residues. The CDR3 region is CASSSSGEGSSYNEQFF. The CDR3 nucleotides are TGTGCCAGCAGTTCCTCGGGGGAGGGAAGCTCCTACAATGAGCAGTTCTTC.

The V gene is TRBV29-1, the J gene TRBJ1-1; D ambiguous. CDR1 SQVTM and CDR2 ANQGSEA come from the germline V gene. Trimming took 3 bases from V and 0 from J, leaving 5 bases between them. CDR3 size: 12 residues. CDR3 sequence (DNA): TGCAGCGTTGACAGGATGAACACTGAAGCTTTCTTT. Amino acids: CSVDRMNTEAFF.

The V gene is TRBV27, the J gene TRBJ1-2; TRBD1 matches at 8 bases. The CDR3 loop spans 16 amino acids. J lost 5 bases, V lost 5 bases, and 13 bases had no gene match. Germline V gene lookup returns CDR1 MNHEY and CDR2 SMNVEV (reference sequence). The CDR3 DNA reads as TGTGCCAGCAGTCACCTCAAGGCAGGGGGCGCATATGGCTACACCTTC. Translation: CASSHLKAGGAYGYTF.

In this sample, this clonotype turned up once. The CDR3: CSVYTGTDQPQHF. The CDR3 coding sequence is TGCAGCGTTTATACCGGGACCGACCAGCCCCAGCATTTT. The rearrangement joins TRBV29-1 to TRBJ1-5, with D possibly TRBD1 on 5 matching bases. There are 13 residues in the CDR3. CDR1 is SQVTM, CDR2 ANQGSEA, per germline. V was pared by 5 bases and J by 7 bases, with 15 bases between.